The entry that follows covers one TCR beta chain sequence. Amplification used 60 Vbeta primers and 13 Jbeta primers. Produced via immunoSEQ multiplex PCR; TCRdb's table is partial and in-frame only. The table has roughly 200,000 clones, around 78% seen once; the top ten hold around 1.9%. The data derive from a study of cytomegalovirus exposure and HLA in healthy donors. Trimming at V came to 4 bases and at J to 7 bases, leaving 12 bases not matched to a gene. CDR1 and CDR2 (germline): ENHRY, SYGVKD. CDR3 length: 16 residues. Sequencing used PBMCs. The chain employs TRBV10-3 and TRBJ2-7; 11 bases match TRBD2. This TCR came from a man aged 25 to 45 in good health and CMV-seronegative. CDR3 bases: TGTGCCATCAGTGGATCCCAGGCTAGCGGGAGGAGGGAGCAGTACTTC. Amino acid sequence: CAISGSQASGRREQYF.